This T cell receptor (beta chain) derives from a study of T cell changes during pregnancy in multiple sclerosis. Clones were sequenced by immunoSEQ multiplex PCR, and TCRdb holds only the in-frame ones, with some missing. The repertoire has around 57,000 clones, roughly nine tenths of them found once; the top ten carry 1% to 1.5%. The junction had 15 bases not matched to a gene; V was cut back by 4 bases and J by 6 bases. The CDR3 contains 16 residues. Germline V gives CDR1 KGHSH, CDR2 LQKENI. The starting material was peripheral blood, obtained after pregnancy. This TCR was sampled from a female donor in good health, enrolled as a control in a pregnancy study. The chain has TRBV18 and TRBJ2-7; 7 positions agree with TRBD2. The CDR3 region has the DNA TGTGCCAGCTCACGTTCACCCGGGACGGGAGGCTCCGAGCAGTACTTC. Translated: CASSRSPGTGGSEQYF.